These 10 T cell receptor beta chains share one sample of origin, sequenced in a study of shared clonotypes between healthy human individuals. Profiling relied on immunoSEQ multiplex PCR, and the TCRdb table lists in-frame clones only, not all of them. The data show some 2,500,000 clones, 80% to 95% seen once. Sequenced input: naive CD4+ T cells from PBMCs. Subset defined: CD45RA+ positively selected. The receptors derive from a man aged 18 to 35 in good health. Some clones in this sample may be carry-over from other donors' samples.

CDR3 DNA: TGTGCCAGCAGGTCCTCCCCGGGACTACCAATCTACGAGCAGTACTTC. Its translation: CASRSSPGLPIYEQYF. V usage is TRBV7-3 and J usage is TRBJ2-7; 7 bases fit TRBD2. The CDR3 runs to 16 residues. Germline V lookup: CDR1 SGHTA, CDR2 FQGTGA. Losses at the gene ends were 6 bases for V and 3 bases for J; bases not matched to a gene: 14.

There are a few counts of this clone. The J gene is TRBJ1-1, the V gene TRBV10-3; D is unclear. Germline lookup yields CDR1 ENHRY and CDR2 SYGVKD. V dropped 5 bases and J dropped 2 bases, with 15 bases sitting between them. The CDR3 spans 15 residues. DNA of the CDR3: TGTGCCATCAGTCACAGAACGGGGTCCAACACTGAAGCTTTCTTT. It codes for CAISHRTGSNTEAFF.

The chain combines TRBV28 with TRBJ2-7; 13 positions match TRBD2. V was pared by 6 bases and J by 5 bases, with 4 bases of the junction left unmatched. Germline-derived CDR1 and CDR2 are MDHEN and SYDVKM. The CDR3 has 14 amino acids. The chain's CDR3 is CASRLAGGLNEQYF. CDR3 nucleotides: TGTGCCAGCAGACTAGCGGGAGGGCTAAACGAGCAGTACTTC.

This chain connects TRBV28 to TRBJ2-7; perhaps D is TRBD1 or TRBD2 (5 bases each). CDR1 and CDR2 from the germline V gene are MDHEN and SYDVKM. This CDR3 has 15 residues. The V gene lost 4 bases and the J gene lost 0 bases, with 13 bases spanning the gap. In DNA, the CDR3 is TGTGCCAGCAGTTCCGGGGCGGGTAGCTCCTACGAGCAGTACTTC. This codes for CASSSGAGSSYEQYF.

This clone was seen a single time. This sequence joins TRBV28 and TRBJ1-4; 9 bases agree with TRBD1. The CDR3 is 16 amino acids. Germline CDR1 MDHEN, CDR2 SYDVKM. The trim removed 4 bases at V and 7 bases at J, leaving 10 bases unmatched. CDR3 amino acids: CASSSLTGGASEKLFF. The DNA of the CDR3 is TGTGCCAGCAGTTCTTTAACAGGGGGCGCAAGTGAAAAACTGTTTTTT.

The count of this clone is one. This chain uses TRBV28 with TRBJ2-1; possible D gene TRBD2, 6 bases. The CDR3 consists of 16 residues. With 5 bases removed from V and 8 bases from J, the gap between germline ends came to 22 bases. Germline lookup yields CDR1 MDHEN and CDR2 SYDVKM. CDR3 in amino acids: CASSLPAAGRYYEQFF. Here the CDR3 DNA reads TGTGCCAGCAGTCTCCCTGCCGCTGGGAGGTACTATGAGCAGTTCTTC.

The rearrangement uses TRBV6-6 and TRBJ1-1; TRBD1 is a possible D gene (5 bases). Germline CDR1 and CDR2: MNHNY and SVGAGI (reference sequence). V gave up 6 bases and J gave up 0 bases, with 11 bases separating them. This CDR3 spans 14 amino acids. CDR3 protein: CASRTGGLNTEAFF. In nucleotides, the CDR3 is TGTGCCAGCAGGACGGGGGGATTGAACACTGAAGCTTTCTTT.

V is TRBV28 and J is TRBJ1-2; D gene ambiguous. The V end was cut by 4 bases, the J end by 1 base, with 16 bases between. The CDR3 runs to 16 residues. Germline-derived CDR1 and CDR2 are MDHEN and SYDVKM. The CDR3 DNA is TGTGCCAGCAGTTCCCAAGGCAGGAAAAATAACTATGGCTACACCTTC. Residues: CASSSQGRKNNYGYTF.

The CDR3 DNA is TGTGCCAGCAGCTTAGTGACAGGGAGCCCTGAAGCTTTCTTT. It yields the protein CASSLVTGSPEAFF. V is TRBV7-2 and J is TRBJ1-1; 7 positions agree with TRBD1. The CDR3 covers 14 residues. V trimming: 1 base; J trimming: 6 bases; junction bases outside the gene matches: 5. Germline-derived CDR1 and CDR2 are SGHTA and FQGNSA. Combining the CDR3 with reference TRBV7-2 and TRBJ1-1 gives the whole variable domain GAGVSQSPSNKVTEKGKDVELRCDPISGHTALYWYRQSLGQGLEFLIYFQGNSAPDKSGLPSDRFSAERTGGSVSTLTIQRTQQEDSAVYLCASSLVTGSPEAFFGQGTRLTVV.

The chain joins TRBV6-1 to TRBJ1-2; D unclear. There are 13 residues in the CDR3. Per the germline V gene, CDR1 is MNHNS and CDR2 is SASEGT. The ends were cut back, 8 bases at V and 2 bases at J, with 12 bases in the middle. CDR3: CASQIGPNYGYTF. CDR3 in DNA: TGTGCCAGCCAAATCGGACCGAACTATGGCTACACCTTC.